This T cell receptor (beta chain) was sequenced during a study of cytomegalovirus exposure and HLA in healthy donors. For the study at large: The use of the same platform for the approximately 130 validation repertoires and the 550 to 850 first-cohort repertoires was reported by a later analysis.

The protocol was immunoSEQ multiplex PCR, while the TCRdb copy is restricted to in-frame clones and leaves out a portion. The sample records over 150,000 clones, nearly 90% being singletons. Sequenced input: PBMCs. The receptor comes from a man aged 18 to 30 in good health and CMV-seropositive.

This chain's CDR3 is CASSTRLAGDSYEQYF. Here the CDR3 DNA reads TGTGCCAGCAGTACTAGACTAGCGGGAGACTCTTACGAGCAGTACTTC. V usage is TRBV6-6 and J usage is TRBJ2-7, with 12 bases lining up with TRBD2. From germline, CDR1 is MNHNY and CDR2 SVGAGI (reference sequence). V shed 5 bases and J 4 bases; nucleotides not matched to a gene: 9. This CDR3 is 16 amino acids long.